This T cell receptor beta chain is from a study of cytomegalovirus exposure and HLA in healthy donors. Study as a whole: The 110 or so validation repertoires used a platform that matched the one used for the 500 to 700 first-cohort repertoires, as a later analysis reported. Findings and limits, study-wide: Approximately 160 TCR beta chains were listed as cytomegalovirus-associated.

This clone has more than one count but fewer than ten. The antigen is undetermined. Germline-derived CDR1 and CDR2 are SGHVS and FNYEAQ. Trimming took 1 base from V and 1 from J; bases not matched to a gene: 4. The CDR3 runs to 16 residues. Profiled with immunoSEQ multiplex PCR; TCRdb holds only in-frame clones, not every one. Among some 340,000 clones listed, around 90% were seen once. The V gene is TRBV7-6, the J gene TRBJ1-5, with 7 bases fitting TRBD1. The TCR originated in a woman between 25 and 40 years old in good health and CMV-seropositive. Material for sequencing was PBMCs. The CDR3 is CASSLEGTASNQPQHF. In nucleotides, the CDR3 is TGTGCCAGCAGCTTAGAAGGGACAGCAAGCAATCAGCCCCAGCATTTT.